The 8 T cell receptor beta chains below were found in one sample sequenced in a study of T cell changes during pregnancy in multiple sclerosis. Produced via immunoSEQ multiplex PCR; TCRdb's table is partial and in-frame only. The table records 91,000 or so clones, about 94% of them present only once. The material was peripheral blood, obtained after pregnancy. The receptors derive from a female donor with multiple sclerosis, enrolled in a pregnancy study.

This clone was seen just once. The chain combines TRBV28 with TRBJ2-1, with 13 bases aligning to TRBD2. CDR3 length: 23 amino acids. Unmatched junction bases numbered 25, after V lost 4 bases and J lost 4 bases. CDR1 is MDHEN and CDR2 is SYDVKM in the germline V gene. The CDR3 region is CASSSTATIVETSGRTSYNEQFF. The CDR3 coding sequence is TGTGCCAGCAGTTCCACAGCAACCATTGTTGAGACTAGCGGGAGGACATCATACAATGAGCAGTTCTTC.

The genes are TRBV5-6 and TRBJ1-3; D not resolved. Germline CDR1 reads SGHDT; CDR2 reads YYEEEE. V lost 3 bases and J 0 bases, leaving 16 bases between the germline ends. CDR3 size: 17 residues. Here the CDR3 reads CASSSRQTGFSGNTIYF. In DNA form, the CDR3 reads TGTGCCAGCAGCTCGAGACAAACTGGCTTCTCTGGAAACACCATATATTTT.

The V call is TRBV30, the J call TRBJ2-2; 9 bases agree with TRBD1. The CDR3 totals 14 residues. Germline V lookup: CDR1 GTSNPN, CDR2 SVGIG (reference sequence). The junction had 7 bases not matched to a gene; V was cut back by 4 bases and J by 7 bases. DNA of the CDR3: TGTGCCTGGAACCTACAGGGGGCTGGCGGGGAGCTGTTTTTT. Its translation is CAWNLQGAGGELFF.

This rearrangement joins TRBV5-1 to TRBJ2-7; D perhaps matches TRBD2 (5 bases). The CDR3 is 12 residues long. With 4 bases removed from V and 5 bases from J, the gap between germline ends came to 10 bases. The V gene's germline CDR1 is SGHRS and CDR2 YFSETQ. The CDR3 DNA follows: TGCGCCAGCAGCGAGCGGACGAACGAGCAGTACTTC. Residues: CASSERTNEQYF.

In DNA form, the CDR3 reads TGTGCCAGCAACAGGGCTAGCGGGACCGAGCAGTTCTTC. This encodes CASNRASGTEQFF. The rearrangement uses TRBV27 and TRBJ2-1, with 9 bases fitting TRBD2. V gave up 7 bases and J gave up 10 bases; unmatched junction bases: 8. CDR1 and CDR2 from the germline V gene are MNHEY and SMNVEV (reference sequence). CDR3 length: 13 amino acids.

This sequence joins TRBV19 and TRBJ1-1; D gene ambiguous. This CDR3 is built from 11 residues. CDR1 is LNHDA, CDR2 SQIVND, per germline (reference sequence). V was pared by 5 bases and J by 6 bases, with 7 bases between. CDR3 protein: CASSPGSEAFF. For the CDR3, the DNA is TGTGCCAGTAGTCCTGGCTCTGAAGCTTTCTTT.

V and J are TRBV5-5 and TRBJ2-7, with 10 bases identical to TRBD2. Looked up from germline, CDR1 is SGHKS and CDR2 is YYEKEE (reference sequence). CDR3 length equals 16 residues. Trimming removed 4 bases from V and 0 bases from J; junction bases left unmatched: 7. CDR3 sequence: CASSTSPSGGSYEQYF. The CDR3, as DNA: TGTGCCAGCAGCACCTCTCCTAGCGGGGGCTCCTACGAGCAGTACTTC.

The V gene is TRBV7-6, the J gene TRBJ2-7; 10 bases map to TRBD2. V was clipped by 5 bases and J by 6 bases; unmatched bases: 10. CDR1 and CDR2 (germline): SGHVS, FNYEAQ. The CDR3 runs to 15 residues. DNA for the CDR3: TGTGCCAGCAGCGCAATACTAGCGGGAATAGTCGAGCAGTACTTC. Translating gives CASSAILAGIVEQYF.